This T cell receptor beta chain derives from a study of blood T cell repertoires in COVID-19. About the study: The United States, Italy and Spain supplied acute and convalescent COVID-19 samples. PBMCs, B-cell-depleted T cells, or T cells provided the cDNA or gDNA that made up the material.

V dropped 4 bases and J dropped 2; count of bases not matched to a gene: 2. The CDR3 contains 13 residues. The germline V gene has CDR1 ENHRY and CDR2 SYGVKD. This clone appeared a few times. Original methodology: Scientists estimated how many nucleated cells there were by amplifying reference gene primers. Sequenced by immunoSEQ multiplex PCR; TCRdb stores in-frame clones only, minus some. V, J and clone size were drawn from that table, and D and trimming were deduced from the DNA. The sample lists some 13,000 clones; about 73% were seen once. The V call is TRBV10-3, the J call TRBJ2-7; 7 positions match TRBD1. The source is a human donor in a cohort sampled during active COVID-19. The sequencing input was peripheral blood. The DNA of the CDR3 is TGTGCCATCAGTGGACAGGGCCCCTACGAGCAGTACTTC. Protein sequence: CAISGQGPYEQYF.